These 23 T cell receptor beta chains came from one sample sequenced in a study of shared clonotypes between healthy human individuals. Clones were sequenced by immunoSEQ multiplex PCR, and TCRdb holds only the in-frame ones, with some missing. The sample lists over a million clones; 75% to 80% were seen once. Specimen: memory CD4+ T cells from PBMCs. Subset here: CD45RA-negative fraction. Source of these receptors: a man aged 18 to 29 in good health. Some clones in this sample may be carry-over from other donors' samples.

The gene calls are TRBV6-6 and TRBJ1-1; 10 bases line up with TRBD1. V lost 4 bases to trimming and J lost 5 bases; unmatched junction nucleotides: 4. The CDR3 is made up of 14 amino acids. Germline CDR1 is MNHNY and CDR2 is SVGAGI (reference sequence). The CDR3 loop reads CASSSSDRGTEAFF. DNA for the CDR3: TGTGCCAGCAGTTCCTCGGACAGGGGGACTGAAGCTTTCTTT.

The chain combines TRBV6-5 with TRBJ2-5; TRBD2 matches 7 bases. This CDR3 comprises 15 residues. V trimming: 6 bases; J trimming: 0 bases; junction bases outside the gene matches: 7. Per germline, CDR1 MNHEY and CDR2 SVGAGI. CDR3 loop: CASRIGTTYQETQYF. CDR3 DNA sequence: TGTGCCAGCAGGATTGGGACTACCTACCAAGAGACCCAGTACTTC.

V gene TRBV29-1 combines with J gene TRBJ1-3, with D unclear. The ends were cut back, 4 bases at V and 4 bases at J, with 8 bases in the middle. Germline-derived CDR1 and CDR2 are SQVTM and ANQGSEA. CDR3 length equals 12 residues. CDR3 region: CSVVRGGNTIYF. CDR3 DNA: TGCAGCGTTGTGCGAGGGGGAAACACCATATATTTT.

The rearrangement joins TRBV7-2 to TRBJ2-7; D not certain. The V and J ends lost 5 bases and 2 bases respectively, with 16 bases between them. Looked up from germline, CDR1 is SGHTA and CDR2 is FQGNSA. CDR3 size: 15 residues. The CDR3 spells CASSPSYTYPYEQYF. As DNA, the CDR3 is TGTGCCAGCAGCCCCTCGTACACTTACCCCTACGAGCAGTACTTC.

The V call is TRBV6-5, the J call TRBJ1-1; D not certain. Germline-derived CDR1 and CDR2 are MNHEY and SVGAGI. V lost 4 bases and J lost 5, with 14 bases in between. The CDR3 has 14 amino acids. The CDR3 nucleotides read TGTGCCAGCAGTTTTGGACCGGTACGAACTGAAGCTTTCTTT. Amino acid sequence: CASSFGPVRTEAFF.

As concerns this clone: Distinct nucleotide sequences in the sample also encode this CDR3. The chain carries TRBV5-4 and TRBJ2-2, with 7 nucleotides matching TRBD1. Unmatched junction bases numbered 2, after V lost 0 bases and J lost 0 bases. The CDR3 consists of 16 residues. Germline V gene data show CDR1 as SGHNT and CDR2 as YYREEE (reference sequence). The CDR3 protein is CASSLDRGANTGELFF. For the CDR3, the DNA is TGTGCCAGCAGCTTGGACAGGGGCGCGAACACCGGGGAGCTGTTTTTT.

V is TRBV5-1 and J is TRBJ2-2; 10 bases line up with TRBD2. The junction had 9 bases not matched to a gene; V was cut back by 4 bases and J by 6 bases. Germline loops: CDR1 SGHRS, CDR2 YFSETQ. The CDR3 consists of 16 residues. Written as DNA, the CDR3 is TGCGCCAGCAGCAACCCTAGCGGGAGTACAGCCGGGGAGCTGTTTTTT. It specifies CASSNPSGSTAGELFF.

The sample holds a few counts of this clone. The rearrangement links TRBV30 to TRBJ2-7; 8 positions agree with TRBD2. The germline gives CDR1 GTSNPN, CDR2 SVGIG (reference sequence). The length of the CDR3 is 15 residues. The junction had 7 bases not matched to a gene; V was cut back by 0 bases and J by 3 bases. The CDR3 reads CAWSVRAGGYYEQYF. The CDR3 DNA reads TGTGCCTGGAGTGTACGCGCGGGAGGTTACTACGAGCAGTACTTC.

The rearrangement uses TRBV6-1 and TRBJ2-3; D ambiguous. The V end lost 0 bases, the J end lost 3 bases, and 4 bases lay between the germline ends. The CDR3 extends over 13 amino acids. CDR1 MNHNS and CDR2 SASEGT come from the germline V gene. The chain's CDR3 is CASSEAGTDTQYF. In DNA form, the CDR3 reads TGTGCCAGCAGTGAAGCGGGAACAGATACGCAGTATTTT.

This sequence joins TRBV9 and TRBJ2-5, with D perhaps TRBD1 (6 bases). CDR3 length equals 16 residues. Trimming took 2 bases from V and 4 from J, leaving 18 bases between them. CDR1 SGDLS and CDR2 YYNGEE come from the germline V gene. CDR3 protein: CASSVLTGVPGETQYF. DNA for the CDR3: TGTGCCAGCAGCGTGTTGACAGGAGTGCCTGGAGAGACCCAGTACTTC.

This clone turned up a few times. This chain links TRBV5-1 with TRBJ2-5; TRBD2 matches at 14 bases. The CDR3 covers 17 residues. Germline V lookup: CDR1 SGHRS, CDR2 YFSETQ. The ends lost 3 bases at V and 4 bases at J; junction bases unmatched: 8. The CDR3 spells CASSSTSGRASAETQYF. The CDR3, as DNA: TGCGCCAGCAGCTCGACTAGCGGGAGGGCCAGTGCAGAGACCCAGTACTTC.

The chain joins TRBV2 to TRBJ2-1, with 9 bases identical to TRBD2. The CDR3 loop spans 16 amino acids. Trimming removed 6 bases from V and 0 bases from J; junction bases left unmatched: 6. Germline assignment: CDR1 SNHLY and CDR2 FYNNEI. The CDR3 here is CASRRTGLASYNEQFF. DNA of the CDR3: TGTGCCAGCAGGCGAACGGGACTAGCCTCCTACAATGAGCAGTTCTTC.

CDR3 protein: CASSFFPGELFF. The CDR3 DNA reads TGTGCCAGCAGTTTCTTCCCCGGGGAGCTGTTTTTT. The rearrangement links TRBV6-6 to TRBJ2-2; D is ambiguous. Between the trimmed V and J ends, which lost 4 bases and 6 bases, there was a span of 6 bases. Germline V gene data show CDR1 as MNHNY and CDR2 as SVGAGI (reference sequence). This CDR3 has 12 residues.

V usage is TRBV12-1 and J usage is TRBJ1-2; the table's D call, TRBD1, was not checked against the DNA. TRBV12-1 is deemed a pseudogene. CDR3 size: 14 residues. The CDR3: CASSSTGANYGYTF. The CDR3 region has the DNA TGTGCCAGCAGCTCAACAGGGGCGAACTATGGCTACACCTTC.

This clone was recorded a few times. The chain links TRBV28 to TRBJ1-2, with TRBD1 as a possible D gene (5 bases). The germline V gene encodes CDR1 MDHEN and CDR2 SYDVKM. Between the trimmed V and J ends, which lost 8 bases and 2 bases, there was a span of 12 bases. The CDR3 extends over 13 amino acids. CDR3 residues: CASGPRENYGYTF. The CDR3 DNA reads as TGTGCCAGCGGGCCCAGGGAAAACTATGGCTACACCTTC.

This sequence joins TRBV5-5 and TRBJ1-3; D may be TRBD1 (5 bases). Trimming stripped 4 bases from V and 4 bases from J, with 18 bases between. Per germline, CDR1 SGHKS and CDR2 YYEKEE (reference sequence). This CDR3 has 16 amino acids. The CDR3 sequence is CASSRLMGREGNTIYF. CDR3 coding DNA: TGTGCCAGCAGCAGACTGATGGGACGGGAGGGAAACACCATATATTTT. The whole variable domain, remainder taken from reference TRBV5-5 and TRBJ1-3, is DAGVTQSPTHLIKTRGQQVTLRCSPISGHKSVSWYQQVLGQGPQFIFQYYEKEERGRGNFPDRFSARQFPNYSSELNVNALLLGDSALYLCASSRLMGREGNTIYFGEGSWLTVV.

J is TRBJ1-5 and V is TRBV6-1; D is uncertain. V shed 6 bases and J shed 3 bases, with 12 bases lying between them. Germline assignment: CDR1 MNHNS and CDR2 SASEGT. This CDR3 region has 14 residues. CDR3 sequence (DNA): TGTGCCAGCAGATCAGGATTCTCCAATCAGCCCCAGCATTTT. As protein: CASRSGFSNQPQHF.

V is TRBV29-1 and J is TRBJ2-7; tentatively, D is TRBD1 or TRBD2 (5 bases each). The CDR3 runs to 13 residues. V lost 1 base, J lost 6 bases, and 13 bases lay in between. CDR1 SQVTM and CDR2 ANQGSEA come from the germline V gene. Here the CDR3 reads CSVEGDQSSEQYF. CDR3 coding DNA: TGCAGCGTTGAAGGGGACCAAAGTAGCGAGCAGTACTTC.

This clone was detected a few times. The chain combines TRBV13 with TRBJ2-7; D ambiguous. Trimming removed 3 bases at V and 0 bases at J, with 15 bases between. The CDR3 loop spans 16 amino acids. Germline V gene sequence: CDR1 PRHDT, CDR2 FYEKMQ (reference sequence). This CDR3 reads CASSFRRVIASYEQYF. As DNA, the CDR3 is TGTGCCAGCAGCTTCAGGCGCGTTATTGCCTCCTACGAGCAGTACTTC. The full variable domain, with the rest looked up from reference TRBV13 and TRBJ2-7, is AAGVIQSPRHLIKEKRETATLKCYPIPRHDTVYWYQQGPGQDPQFLISFYEKMQSDKGSIPDRFSAQQFSDYHSELNMSSLELGDSALYFCASSFRRVIASYEQYFGPGTRLTVT.

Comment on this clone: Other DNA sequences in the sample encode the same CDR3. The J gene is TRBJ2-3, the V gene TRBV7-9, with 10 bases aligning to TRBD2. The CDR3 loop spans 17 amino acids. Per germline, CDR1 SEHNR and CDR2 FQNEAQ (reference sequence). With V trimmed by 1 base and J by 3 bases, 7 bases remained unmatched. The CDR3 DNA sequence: TGTGCCAGCAGCTTAGGCGTAGCGGGAGGTGGTACAGATACGCAGTATTTT. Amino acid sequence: CASSLGVAGGGTDTQYF.

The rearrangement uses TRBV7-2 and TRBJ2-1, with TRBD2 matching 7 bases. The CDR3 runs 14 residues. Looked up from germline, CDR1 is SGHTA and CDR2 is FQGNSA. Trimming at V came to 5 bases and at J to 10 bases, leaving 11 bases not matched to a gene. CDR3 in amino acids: CASSPMGGWVEQFF. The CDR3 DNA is TGTGCCAGCAGCCCTATGGGGGGGTGGGTAGAGCAGTTCTTC.

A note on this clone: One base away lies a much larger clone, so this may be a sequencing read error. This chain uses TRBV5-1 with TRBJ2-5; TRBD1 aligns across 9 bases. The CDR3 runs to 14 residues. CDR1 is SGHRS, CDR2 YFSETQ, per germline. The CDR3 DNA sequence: TGCGCCGGCAGCCCGGGGACAGGGAAAGAGACCCAGTACTTC. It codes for CAGSPGTGKETQYF.

CDR3 region: CASSSPGGTQYF. CDR3 sequence (DNA): TGTGCCAGTAGTTCCCCGGGGGGAACGCAGTATTTT. The chain employs TRBV19 and TRBJ2-3; TRBD2 agrees at 7 bases. CDR1 LNHDA and CDR2 SQIVND come from the germline V gene (reference sequence). Trimming took 5 bases from V and 9 from J; bases not matched to a gene: 5. The CDR3 is 12 amino acids.